This note documents a single T cell receptor beta chain sequence. The entry originates in a study of blood T cell repertoires in COVID-19. Study context: COVID-19 samples collected from the United States, Italy and Spain covered acute and convalescent phases.

The CDR3 contains 13 residues. Per germline, CDR1 PRHDT and CDR2 FYEKMQ (reference sequence). The trim removed 10 bases at V and 10 bases at J, leaving 8 bases unmatched. Per the study methods: From reference gene primer amplification, estimates of nucleated cell counts were derived. TCRdb's table, derived via immunoSEQ multiplex PCR, lists solely in-frame clones and lacks some. V, J and clone size are taken as reported in that table, and D and trimming were inferred from the DNA itself. The sample comprises some 200,000 clones, around 87% of which are singletons, and about 12% rests with the top ten. Patients in Seattle were enrolled during active infection, then followed longitudinally.

The sequenced material came from peripheral blood. The chain combines TRBV13 with TRBJ1-6; 9 bases are a match to TRBD1. This receptor was obtained from a woman aged 70-85 years with COVID-19, enrolled during active disease. The chain's CDR3 is CATEDRGGSPLHF. DNA of the CDR3: TGTGCCACCGAGGACAGGGGAGGGTCACCCCTCCACTTT.